These T cell receptor beta chains were read from a single sample in a study of shared clonotypes between healthy human individuals. TCRdb's table, derived via immunoSEQ multiplex PCR, lists solely in-frame clones and lacks some. The table records 2 million to 2.5 million clones, approximately 96% of them present only once. The material sequenced was naive CD4+ T cells sorted from blood. The receptor source for this set is a man in his late teens or twenties in good health. Each CDR3 is given with its conserved first and last residue. Fields, in order: J gene, D gene, V gene, clone size, CDR3 DNA, CDR3 protein. A D gene is named only where the DNA matches it firmly. Some rows mark clone size as missing; the rest say once, few, many or name a class of expanded clone.

j_call: TRBJ1-2
d_call: NA
v_call: TRBV6-1
clone_size: NA
cdr3_nt: TGTGCCAGCAAGACAGGAGGCGATGGCTACACCTTC
cdr3_aa: CASKTGGDGYTF

j_call: TRBJ1-2
d_call: NA
v_call: TRBV2
clone_size: NA
cdr3_nt: TGTGCCACACGATCCTATGGCTACACCTTC
cdr3_aa: CATRSYGYTF

j_call: TRBJ2-3
d_call: NA
v_call: TRBV29-1
clone_size: NA
cdr3_nt: TGCAGCGTTGTTGGGACGCGCGTGAGTTATTTT
cdr3_aa: CSVVGTRVSYF

j_call: TRBJ2-7
d_call: TRBD2
v_call: TRBV14
clone_size: NA
cdr3_nt: TGTGCCAGCAGAAAACTAGCGGGGGAGCAGTACTTC
cdr3_aa: CASRKLAGEQYF

j_call: TRBJ2-7
d_call: TRBD1
v_call: TRBV9
clone_size: NA
cdr3_nt: TGTGCCAGCAGTCCCGGGACAGGGAGGACTGGCGAGCAGTACTTC
cdr3_aa: CASSPGTGRTGEQYF

j_call: TRBJ2-3
d_call: TRBD2
v_call: TRBV7-2
clone_size: NA
cdr3_nt: TGTGCCAGCAGCTTAGGGGGGGTACTAGCGGGATTAAGGGATACGCAGTATTTT
cdr3_aa: CASSLGGVLAGLRDTQYF

j_call: TRBJ1-4
d_call: NA
v_call: TRBV18
clone_size: once
cdr3_nt: TGTGCCAGCTCACCTGTTGCCGGGACGGGGAATGAAAAACTGTTTTTT
cdr3_aa: CASSPVAGTGNEKLFF

j_call: TRBJ2-7
d_call: NA
v_call: TRBV15
clone_size: NA
cdr3_nt: TGTGCCACCAGCAGAGATGGGGCGGGGTACTCCTACGAGCAGTACTTC
cdr3_aa: CATSRDGAGYSYEQYF

j_call: TRBJ1-1
d_call: NA
v_call: TRBV11-2
clone_size: once
cdr3_nt: TGTGCCAGCAGCTATCCGACGGGTGCCACTGAAGCTTTCTTT
cdr3_aa: CASSYPTGATEAFF

j_call: TRBJ2-5
d_call: NA
v_call: TRBV12-5
clone_size: NA
cdr3_nt: TGTGCTAGTGGTCTGAGGGAAACAGCGCAAGAGACCCAGTACTTC
cdr3_aa: CASGLRETAQETQYF

j_call: TRBJ2-5
d_call: TRBD2
v_call: TRBV30
clone_size: once
cdr3_nt: TGTGCCTGGAGTGATACCCCAGCGGGAGGTTTGGAGACCCAGTACTTC
cdr3_aa: CAWSDTPAGGLETQYF

j_call: TRBJ1-2
d_call: NA
v_call: TRBV6-5
clone_size: NA
cdr3_nt: TGTGCCAGCAGCGACGCAGGGTTCTATGGCTACACCTTC
cdr3_aa: CASSDAGFYGYTF

j_call: TRBJ2-3
d_call: NA
v_call: TRBV19
clone_size: NA
cdr3_nt: TGTGCCAGTAGTATAGATGGTCCCTACGGCACAGATACGCAGTATTTT
cdr3_aa: CASSIDGPYGTDTQYF

j_call: TRBJ2-7
d_call: NA
v_call: TRBV19
clone_size: NA
cdr3_nt: TGTGCCAGTAGTACTCACCCGAGCTCCTACGAGCAGTACTTC
cdr3_aa: CASSTHPSSYEQYF

j_call: TRBJ1-6
d_call: TRBD1
v_call: TRBV11-2
clone_size: NA
cdr3_nt: TGTGCCAGCAGCTTAGGGGACAGGGGTGCCTCACCCCTCCACTTT
cdr3_aa: CASSLGDRGASPLHF

j_call: TRBJ2-7
d_call: TRBD2
v_call: TRBV7-2
clone_size: NA
cdr3_nt: TGTGCCAGCAGCACAAGCGGGAGCGGCTACGAGCAGTACTTC
cdr3_aa: CASSTSGSGYEQYF

j_call: TRBJ1-3
d_call: NA
v_call: TRBV30
clone_size: NA
cdr3_nt: TGTGCCTGGAGCTCTCAAGGGGGAAACACCATATATTTT
cdr3_aa: CAWSSQGGNTIYF

j_call: TRBJ2-7
d_call: NA
v_call: TRBV5-5
clone_size: once
cdr3_nt: TGTGCCAGCAGCTTGCTCCAAGGGAGTTTCGAGCAGTACTTC
cdr3_aa: CASSLLQGSFEQYF

j_call: TRBJ2-7
d_call: TRBD1
v_call: TRBV19
clone_size: NA
cdr3_nt: TGTGCCAGTAGTAGACAGGGTGGGCTGTACGAGCAGTACTTC
cdr3_aa: CASSRQGGLYEQYF

j_call: TRBJ1-2
d_call: TRBD1
v_call: TRBV29-1
clone_size: NA
cdr3_nt: TGCAGCGTTGCCCTGACAGGGACTACTAACTATGGCTACACCTTC
cdr3_aa: CSVALTGTTNYGYTF

j_call: TRBJ2-5
d_call: TRBD2
v_call: TRBV5-1
clone_size: NA
cdr3_nt: TGCGCCAGCAGCACCGGGGGGATGAGTACCCAGTACTTC
cdr3_aa: CASSTGGMSTQYF

j_call: TRBJ1-5
d_call: TRBD1
v_call: TRBV4-1
clone_size: NA
cdr3_nt: TGCGCCAGCAGCCAAATACAGGGGGCCGGCAATCAGCCCCAGCATTTT
cdr3_aa: CASSQIQGAGNQPQHF

j_call: TRBJ1-2
d_call: NA
v_call: TRBV6-5
clone_size: NA
cdr3_nt: TGTGCCAGCAGTGTTTTAGGTCCTAGTACCTTC
cdr3_aa: CASSVLGPSTF

j_call: TRBJ1-1
d_call: NA
v_call: TRBV20-1
clone_size: NA
cdr3_nt: TGCAGTGCTCCCAGTAGCACTGAAGCTTTCTTT
cdr3_aa: CSAPSSTEAFF

j_call: TRBJ2-7
d_call: TRBD1
v_call: TRBV18
clone_size: NA
cdr3_nt: TGTGCCAGCTCACCCCCGGGACAGCGAACCTACGAGCAGTACTTC
cdr3_aa: CASSPPGQRTYEQYF